This T cell receptor beta chain is from a study of Tregs in tolerant kidney transplant recipients. With V trimmed by 7 bases and J by 8 bases, 16 bases remained unmatched. The CDR3 runs 17 residues. Germline values: CDR1 SNHLY, CDR2 FYNNEI. In regard to this clone: Its antigen is as yet unknown.

CD4+CD25+CD127- Tregs, CD4+CD25- non-Tregs, CD4 and CD8 cells were sorted. TCRdb's table, derived via immunoSEQ multiplex PCR, lists solely in-frame clones and lacks some. The sample holds fewer than 150,000 clones, around 94% seen once. Study-wide findings and caveats: Findings come from small patient numbers and require larger validation. No direct test of biological reproducibility was done here. The most relevant donor-specific Treg TCRbeta repertoire apparently came from expansion with activated donor B cells.

This chain links TRBV2 with TRBJ1-6; 8 positions agree with TRBD1. Sequences were obtained from CD4+ T cells from blood. The receptor comes from a human donor in good health. The CDR3 DNA reads as TGTGCCAGCACCGACCCCACCTCGGGCAGGGGGCATTCACCCCTCCACTTT. Translating gives CASTDPTSGRGHSPLHF.